The 4 T cell receptor beta chains in this list originate from one sample, sequenced in a study of CD8 T cells in ankylosing spondylitis. Overall study results and limits: A motif of fewer than ten highly homologous TCR beta variants was seen as apparently characteristic of ankylosing spondylitis blood.

Antigens for these TCRs are unknown. TCRdb fed the 5' RACE reads into MiXCR, producing one record per CDR3 protein. The sample gives about 800,000 distinct CDR3 sequences, approximately 12% of which show up once; 0.45% to 0.6% is in the top ten. Specimen: blood, either unsorted or a sorted T cell fraction (not recorded which). These receptors came from a male donor with ankylosing spondylitis.

This chain joins TRBV28 and TRBJ1-5; D not resolved. V was trimmed by 5 bases and J by 2 bases, leaving 13 bases between them. Germline CDR1 MDHEN, CDR2 SYDVKM. The CDR3 is made up of 15 amino acids. The CDR3 here is CASSPLDNRNQPQHF. The CDR3 DNA reads as TGTGCCAGCAGTCCCCTTGACAATCGCAATCAGCCCCAGCATTTT.

This clonotype was found a few times. The chain links TRBV12-3 or TRBV12-4 to TRBJ2-7; D gene ambiguous. The CDR3 sequence is 11 residues long. V lost 4 bases and J 7 bases, leaving 8 bases between the germline ends. CDR3 nucleotides: TGTGCCAGCAGTTCTCGGGCTGAGCAGTACTTC. Translating gives CASSSRAEQYF.

The V gene is TRBV20-1, the J gene TRBJ2-7; D unresolved. The CDR3 extends over 13 amino acids. V was shortened by 0 bases and J by 6 bases, with 12 bases between the two germline ends. Germline CDR1 and CDR2: DFQATT and SNEGSKA (reference sequence). CDR3 sequence: CSARDTRSGEQYF. CDR3 nucleotides: TGCAGTGCTAGAGATACAAGGTCAGGCGAGCAGTACTTC.

In this sample, this clonotype turned up a few times. The V gene is TRBV10-3, the J gene TRBJ2-2, with 7 bases aligning to TRBD2. The CDR3 consists of 15 residues. Trimming took 6 bases from V and 4 from J; bases not matched to a gene: 8. Germline CDR1 is ENHRY and CDR2 is SYGVKD. Written as DNA, the CDR3 is TGTGCCATCAGGGGTGCGGGAGTAACCACCGGGGAGCTGTTTTTT. Translated, it gives CAIRGAGVTTGELFF.